This TCR beta chain was sequenced in a study of blood T cell repertoires in COVID-19. Study context: The United States, Italy and Spain supplied acute and convalescent COVID-19 samples. The analysed material was cDNA or gDNA that came from T cells, B-cell-depleted T cells, or PBMCs.

How the authors handled the data: Estimation of nucleated cell counts was performed using reference gene primer amplification. The data were produced by immunoSEQ multiplex PCR, yet TCRdb's version contains in-frame clones alone and is incomplete. D and trimming were read from the DNA, whereas the V and J calls and clone size are those reported in that table. The repertoire holds about 83,000 clones, with roughly 82% as singletons. There are 13 residues in the CDR3. Per germline, CDR1 LGHNA and CDR2 YSLEER. V dropped 1 base and J dropped 8 bases, with 6 bases sitting between them. The specimen sequenced was peripheral blood. This clonotype was obtained from a woman older than 75 with active or convalescent COVID-19. The chain is built from TRBV4-3 and TRBJ1-6, with D unresolved. The CDR3 reads CASSQAEYSPLHF. CDR3 in DNA: TGCGCCAGCAGCCAAGCTGAGTATTCACCCCTCCACTTT.